Listed below are T cell receptor beta chains from one sample, sequenced in a study of T cell responses to AZD1222 COVID-19 vaccine. Produced via immunoSEQ multiplex PCR; TCRdb's table is partial and in-frame only. The table has roughly 150,000 clones, about 90% seen once. The sequenced sample was peripheral blood, obtained 28 days after the second AZD1222 dose. These receptors were collected from an adult who received the AZD1222 COVID-19 vaccine. The CDR3 runs from the conserved cysteine through the conserved F or W. The D gene is left open where the match is weak. Where a row states a size, it is once, few, many or the class of an expanded clone; other rows omit it.

d_call j_call clone_size v_call cdr3_nt cdr3_aa
TRBD1 TRBJ1-6 NA TRBV6-1 TGTGCCAGCAGTGACCTACCGACAGGGAGCTCCTATAATTCACCCCTCCACTTT CASSDLPTGSSYNSPLHF
TRBD2 TRBJ2-5 NA TRBV5-1 TGCGCCAGCAGCTTGGGGGACCTAGCGGGAGTTCTAGAGACCCAGTACTTC CASSLGDLAGVLETQYF
TRBD2 TRBJ2-7 NA TRBV11-1 TGTGCCAGCAGCCCCCGACTAGCGGACGTCTACGAGCAGTACTTC CASSPRLADVYEQYF
NA TRBJ1-4 NA TRBV5-1 TGCGCCAGCAGCTTAGACAGCGCAACTAATGAAAAACTGTTTTTT CASSLDSATNEKLFF
NA TRBJ1-2 NA TRBV3-1/TRBV3-2 TGTGCCAGCAGCCTGATGGGGGGGGGTAACTATGGCTACACCTTC CASSLMGGGNYGYTF
NA TRBJ2-2 NA TRBV14 TGTGCCAGCAGCCCCGCCGCCGGATTGAACACCGGGGAGCTGTTTTTT CASSPAAGLNTGELFF
NA TRBJ2-7 NA TRBV19 TGTGCCAGTAGCGAAAGGGGCGCCAGGACTTCCGAGCAGTACTTC CASSERGARTSEQYF
NA TRBJ1-2 NA TRBV28 TGTGCCAGCAGTTTGGTCAAAGGGGATGGCTACACCTTC CASSLVKGDGYTF
TRBD1 TRBJ1-6 NA TRBV10-1 TGCGCCAGCAGTCGACAGGGATACTATAATTCACCCCTCCACTTT CASSRQGYYNSPLHF
NA TRBJ2-3 NA TRBV24-1 TGTGCCACCAGTGATAGGCGAAGCACAGATACGCAGTATTTT CATSDRRSTDTQYF
NA TRBJ2-1 NA TRBV25-1 TGTGCCAGCAGTGATGAACAGCCCCGGGGCAGCTCCTACAATGAGCAGTTCTTC CASSDEQPRGSSYNEQFF
TRBD2 TRBJ2-1 NA TRBV5-1 TGCGCCAGCAGCTCAGTAGCGGGAGGGCCTGAGGGTGAGCAGTTCTTC CASSSVAGGPEGEQFF
NA TRBJ1-6 once TRBV7-3 TGTGCCAGCAGCTTATTATTGGGGTGGGGAAATTCACCCCTCCACTTT CASSLLLGWGNSPLHF
TRBD2 TRBJ2-7 NA TRBV29-1 TGCAGCGTTGAAACTAGCGCAACCTACGAGCAGTACTTC CSVETSATYEQYF
TRBD1 TRBJ2-7 NA TRBV5-6 TGTGCCAGCAGCCGGACAGGGACTCACCCTCTCGAGCAGTACTTC CASSRTGTHPLEQYF
NA TRBJ1-2 NA TRBV7-3 TGTGCCAGCAGCTTAACCGGAGGGGCAGGGGATGGCTACACCTTC CASSLTGGAGDGYTF
NA TRBJ2-7 NA TRBV6-2/TRBV6-3 TGTGCCAGCAGTTACGCGCCCCGTAAACTTTCCTACGAGCAGTACTTC CASSYAPRKLSYEQYF
TRBD2 TRBJ2-2 NA TRBV28 TGTGCCGGACTAGCGGGAGGGGAGCGGGGAGCTGTTTTT CAGLAGGERGAVF
NA TRBJ2-7 NA TRBV30 TGTGCCGGTGGCCGGACTTCATACGAGCAGTACTTC CAGGRTSYEQYF
TRBD1 TRBJ2-3 NA TRBV4-3 TGCGCCAGCAGCCAGGCGGGACAGGGGGTCACAGATACGCAGTATTTT CASSQAGQGVTDTQYF
TRBD1 TRBJ1-1 NA TRBV7-6 TGTGCCAGCAGCCAGACAGGGGTCACTGAAGCTTTCTTT CASSQTGVTEAFF
TRBD2 TRBJ2-1 NA TRBV6-2/TRBV6-3 TGTGCCAGCAGTCACGGGACTAGCGGGTACCGGAATGAGCAGTTCTTC CASSHGTSGYRNEQFF
TRBD2 TRBJ2-1 NA TRBV27 TGTGCCAGCAGTTTGGTGGGAGGGCGTCGACACAATGAGCAGTTCTTC CASSLVGGRRHNEQFF
TRBD1 TRBJ1-4 NA TRBV19 TGTGCCAGTAGCGCGACAGGGGGGTCAACTAATGAAAAACTGTTTTTT CASSATGGSTNEKLFF
TRBD1 TRBJ1-1 NA TRBV28 TGTGCCAGCAGTAGGACAGGGACCAGTCGCACTGAAGCTTTCTTT CASSRTGTSRTEAFF
TRBD2 TRBJ2-3 NA TRBV11-2 TGTGCCAGCAGCTTAGTAGCGGGAGTAGGCACAGATACGCAGTATTTT CASSLVAGVGTDTQYF
NA TRBJ1-5 few TRBV28 TGTGCCAGCAGTTTGAAGCAGAGCAATCAGCCCCAGCATTTT CASSLKQSNQPQHF
TRBD1 TRBJ1-2 NA TRBV28 TGTGCCAGCAGTTTATCCGCAGGGGGACCCTATGGCTACACCTTC CASSLSAGGPYGYTF
TRBD1 TRBJ2-3 NA TRBV18 TGTGCCAGCTCACCCGATTGGACAGGGAGCACAGATACGCAGTATTTT CASSPDWTGSTDTQYF
NA TRBJ2-7 NA TRBV5-6 TGTGCCAGCAGCGTAACCGGGGCCTACGAGCAGTACTTC CASSVTGAYEQYF
TRBD1 TRBJ1-1 NA TRBV5-1 TGCGCCAGCAGCCTAGCGGACAGGGGGCCATTAGCTTTCTTT CASSLADRGPLAFF
NA TRBJ2-7 NA TRBV12-5 TGTGCTAGTGGTCCATGGGACTTCTACGAGCAGTACTTC CASGPWDFYEQYF
TRBD1 TRBJ1-1 NA TRBV5-4 TGTGCCAGCAGCTTGGGCAGGGGGGACACTGAAGCTTTCTTT CASSLGRGDTEAFF
NA TRBJ1-2 NA TRBV28 TGTGCCAGCGTCCCAGACATCATACCAGGGCCGAACTATGGCTACACCTTC CASVPDIIPGPNYGYTF
NA TRBJ2-1 NA TRBV6-5 TGTGCCAGCAGTCACAAACGACAGGCCAATGAGCAGTTCTTC CASSHKRQANEQFF
TRBD2 TRBJ2-7 once TRBV4-1 TGCGCCAGCAGCCAACCCTCGGGTAGCGGGATTTCTTACGAGCAGTACTTC CASSQPSGSGISYEQYF